These T cell receptor beta chains were read from a single sample in a study of long-term antiretroviral therapy in people with HIV. The repertoire was sequenced with immunoSEQ multiplex PCR; TCRdb's copy has only in-frame clones and lacks some. The sample shows about 7,800 clones, 60% to 85% of them seen only once. The sample consisted of unsorted PBMCs, taken 0.6 years before starting antiretroviral therapy. These receptors all come from a man in his forties with HIV. Both conserved end residues are part of each CDR3. The order of the fields is J gene, clone size, D gene, V gene, CDR3 DNA, CDR3 protein. A D gene is named only where the DNA matches it firmly. Not every row has a clone size; where given, it reads once, few, many or a size class.

j_gene: TRBJ2-4; abundance: .; d_gene: .; v_gene: TRBV11-2; CDR3nt: TGTGCCAGCAGCTTAGGAACATCGGCCAAAAACATTCAGTACTTC; CDR3aa: CASSLGTSAKNIQYF
j_gene: TRBJ2-5; abundance: once; d_gene: .; v_gene: TRBV7-3; CDR3nt: TGTGCCAGCAGCCCTCTGGGGGGCGAGACCCAGTACTTC; CDR3aa: CASSPLGGETQYF
j_gene: TRBJ2-1; abundance: .; d_gene: .; v_gene: TRBV5-8; CDR3nt: TGTGCCAGCAGCTTGGTGATAGGTGAGGTGGAGCAGTTCTTC; CDR3aa: CASSLVIGEVEQFF
j_gene: TRBJ2-1; abundance: once; d_gene: TRBD2; v_gene: TRBV6-1; CDR3nt: TGTGCCAGCAGGACCGGGACTAGCGGAAACAATGAGCAGTTCTTC; CDR3aa: CASRTGTSGNNEQFF
j_gene: TRBJ2-4; abundance: .; d_gene: .; v_gene: TRBV19; CDR3nt: TGTGCCAGTAGTATCGGAGCTGCAGGGGACATTCAGTACTTC; CDR3aa: CASSIGAAGDIQYF
j_gene: TRBJ2-3; abundance: .; d_gene: .; v_gene: TRBV28; CDR3nt: TGTGCCAGCAGACCCGTCCTGACAGGCACAGATACGCAGTATTTT; CDR3aa: CASRPVLTGTDTQYF
j_gene: TRBJ2-3; abundance: .; d_gene: TRBD2; v_gene: TRBV18; CDR3nt: TGTGCCAGCTCACCAACTAGCGGGGGGACCTTGAGCACAGATACGCAGTATTTT; CDR3aa: CASSPTSGGTLSTDTQYF
j_gene: TRBJ1-1; abundance: .; d_gene: .; v_gene: TRBV19; CDR3nt: TGTGCCAGTGGGGAACAGGGAGGCACTGAAGCTTTCTTT; CDR3aa: CASGEQGGTEAFF
j_gene: TRBJ2-7; abundance: .; d_gene: .; v_gene: TRBV19; CDR3nt: TGTGCCAGTAGGGGTTTGGGGGACAACGAGCAGTACTTC; CDR3aa: CASRGLGDNEQYF
j_gene: TRBJ2-2; abundance: .; d_gene: .; v_gene: TRBV7-6; CDR3nt: TGTGCCAGCAGACCTTACACCGGGGAGCTGTTTTTT; CDR3aa: CASRPYTGELFF
j_gene: TRBJ2-2; abundance: .; d_gene: TRBD2; v_gene: TRBV5-1; CDR3nt: TGCGCCAGCAGCTTACTAGCGGGGGGGCCCGGCGGGGAGCTGTTTTTT; CDR3aa: CASSLLAGGPGGELFF
j_gene: TRBJ2-3; abundance: .; d_gene: .; v_gene: TRBV7-2; CDR3nt: TGTGCCAGCAGCTTAGGACAGATGAGCACAGATACGCAGTATTTT; CDR3aa: CASSLGQMSTDTQYF
j_gene: TRBJ2-7; abundance: .; d_gene: .; v_gene: TRBV18; CDR3nt: TGTGCCAGCTCACCAGAAAGCGTCTCCTACGAGCAGTACTTC; CDR3aa: CASSPESVSYEQYF
j_gene: TRBJ2-3; abundance: medium-sized; d_gene: TRBD1; v_gene: TRBV4-2; CDR3nt: TGTGCCAGCAGCCAAGAATACGGGACAGGTCAATCAGATACGCAGTATTTT; CDR3aa: CASSQEYGTGQSDTQYF
j_gene: TRBJ2-3; abundance: once; d_gene: TRBD1; v_gene: TRBV5-4; CDR3nt: TGTGCCAGCAGCTCCCGGGACAGGGAGACAGATACGCAGTATTTT; CDR3aa: CASSSRDRETDTQYF
j_gene: TRBJ1-2; abundance: .; d_gene: TRBD1; v_gene: TRBV14; CDR3nt: TGTGCCAGCAGCCCTTTACGGGGACGAGACAGGGCATATGGCTACACCTTC; CDR3aa: CASSPLRGRDRAYGYTF
j_gene: TRBJ2-5; abundance: .; d_gene: .; v_gene: TRBV6-6; CDR3nt: TGTGCCAGCAGTTACCCGGGACTCCAAGAGACCCAGTACTTC; CDR3aa: CASSYPGLQETQYF
j_gene: TRBJ2-7; abundance: .; d_gene: TRBD2; v_gene: TRBV11-2; CDR3nt: TGTGCCAGCAGCGCCACTAGCGGGGGGTTCTACGAGCAGTACTTC; CDR3aa: CASSATSGGFYEQYF
j_gene: TRBJ2-3; abundance: .; d_gene: TRBD2; v_gene: TRBV27; CDR3nt: TGTGCCAGCAGTTCCGGACTAGCGGGGAGCACAGATACGCAGTATTTT; CDR3aa: CASSSGLAGSTDTQYF
j_gene: TRBJ2-3; abundance: .; d_gene: .; v_gene: TRBV5-4; CDR3nt: TGTGCCAGCAGCGCCCCGACAGAAGATACGCAGTATTTT; CDR3aa: CASSAPTEDTQYF
j_gene: TRBJ2-3; abundance: .; d_gene: .; v_gene: TRBV5-5; CDR3nt: TGTGCCAGCAGCCTCGGGACTCGAGATAGCACAGATACGCAGTATTTT; CDR3aa: CASSLGTRDSTDTQYF
j_gene: TRBJ2-4; abundance: .; d_gene: .; v_gene: TRBV14; CDR3nt: TGTGCCAGCAGCCAAGCAGGGGCTGACATTCAGTACTTC; CDR3aa: CASSQAGADIQYF
j_gene: TRBJ1-1; abundance: .; d_gene: TRBD1; v_gene: TRBV25-1; CDR3nt: TGTGCCAGCAGTGAGCGTGGGAGGAGACAGGGGGCGAACACTGAAGCTTTCTTT; CDR3aa: CASSERGRRQGANTEAFF
j_gene: TRBJ1-1; abundance: .; d_gene: TRBD1; v_gene: TRBV13; CDR3nt: TGTGCCAGCAGCTCCAACAACAGGGGACTGAACACTGAAGCTTTCTTT; CDR3aa: CASSSNNRGLNTEAFF
j_gene: TRBJ1-1; abundance: .; d_gene: TRBD1; v_gene: TRBV27; CDR3nt: TGTGCCAGCAGCCCCCGGGACAGGGGAAGGACTGAAGCTTTCTTT; CDR3aa: CASSPRDRGRTEAFF
j_gene: TRBJ1-6; abundance: once; d_gene: .; v_gene: TRBV19; CDR3nt: TGTGCCAGTAGTACGAGTCGGCAGGGGTTCTCCTATAATTCACCCCTCCACTTT; CDR3aa: CASSTSRQGFSYNSPLHF
j_gene: TRBJ2-7; abundance: .; d_gene: TRBD1; v_gene: TRBV7-9; CDR3nt: TGTGCCAGCAGCCGGGCCCAGGGACAGGGTTTCCACGAGCAGTACTTC; CDR3aa: CASSRAQGQGFHEQYF
j_gene: TRBJ2-7; abundance: once; d_gene: .; v_gene: TRBV18; CDR3nt: TGTGCCAGCTCACTAAGGGGGTCCTACGAGCAGTACTTC; CDR3aa: CASSLRGSYEQYF
j_gene: TRBJ1-2; abundance: once; d_gene: TRBD1; v_gene: TRBV6-1; CDR3nt: TGTGCCAGCAGCGGACAGGGTTATGCGAATGGCTACACCTTC; CDR3aa: CASSGQGYANGYTF
j_gene: TRBJ1-6; abundance: .; d_gene: TRBD1; v_gene: TRBV5-6; CDR3nt: TGTGCCAGCAGTAGACAGGGGGCGCAAAATTCACCCCTCCACTTT; CDR3aa: CASSRQGAQNSPLHF
j_gene: TRBJ2-2; abundance: .; d_gene: .; v_gene: TRBV5-1; CDR3nt: TGCGCCAGCAGCGGACAGCCGAACACCGGGGAGCTGTTTTTT; CDR3aa: CASSGQPNTGELFF
j_gene: TRBJ1-6; abundance: .; d_gene: .; v_gene: TRBV6-6; CDR3nt: TGTGCCAGCAGTTACCCATGGATTGATTCACCCCTCCACTTT; CDR3aa: CASSYPWIDSPLHF
j_gene: TRBJ2-7; abundance: .; d_gene: TRBD2; v_gene: TRBV30; CDR3nt: TGTGCCTGGAGTCCCCCACGGGGGGTACGCGAGCAGTACTTC; CDR3aa: CAWSPPRGVREQYF
j_gene: TRBJ1-1; abundance: .; d_gene: .; v_gene: TRBV11-2; CDR3nt: TGTGCCAGCAGCCTTCATAGGATGAACACTGAAGCTTTCTTT; CDR3aa: CASSLHRMNTEAFF
j_gene: TRBJ2-5; abundance: once; d_gene: TRBD2; v_gene: TRBV5-1; CDR3nt: TGCGCCAGCAGCCCGGGGACTAGCGGGTTCCAAGAGACCCAGTACTTC; CDR3aa: CASSPGTSGFQETQYF
j_gene: TRBJ2-7; abundance: .; d_gene: TRBD1; v_gene: TRBV7-9; CDR3nt: TGTGCCAGCAGCTTTGACAGGGGCTACTACGAGCAGTACTTC; CDR3aa: CASSFDRGYYEQYF
j_gene: TRBJ1-6; abundance: .; d_gene: TRBD1; v_gene: TRBV14; CDR3nt: TGTGCCAGCAGCCAAGAGAGGGGGACAGGTATATATTCACCCCTCCACTTT; CDR3aa: CASSQERGTGIYSPLHF
j_gene: TRBJ1-1; abundance: .; d_gene: .; v_gene: TRBV30; CDR3nt: TGTGCCTCCTTCGGTAACACTGAAGCTTTCTTT; CDR3aa: CASFGNTEAFF
j_gene: TRBJ1-5; abundance: .; d_gene: .; v_gene: TRBV2; CDR3nt: TGTGCCAGCATCGGACAGCCCAATCAGCCCCAGCATTTT; CDR3aa: CASIGQPNQPQHF
j_gene: TRBJ2-2; abundance: .; d_gene: TRBD2; v_gene: TRBV4-2; CDR3nt: TGTGCCAGCAGCCAACATCATCTAGCGGGGGGGACATTCACCGGGGAGCTGTTTTTT; CDR3aa: CASSQHHLAGGTFTGELFF
j_gene: TRBJ1-4; abundance: few; d_gene: .; v_gene: TRBV6-1; CDR3nt: TGTGCCAGCAGTGAAGTGGGCACCTCGGAAAATGAAAAACTGTTTTTT; CDR3aa: CASSEVGTSENEKLFF
j_gene: TRBJ1-1; abundance: .; d_gene: TRBD1; v_gene: TRBV27; CDR3nt: TGTGCCAGCAGTTTATTTGTCGGGACAGGTAATGAAGCTTTCTTT; CDR3aa: CASSLFVGTGNEAFF
j_gene: TRBJ1-1; abundance: once; d_gene: .; v_gene: TRBV7-9; CDR3nt: TGTGCCAGCAGCTTACTCGAGATGACTGAAGCTTTCTTT; CDR3aa: CASSLLEMTEAFF
j_gene: TRBJ1-3; abundance: .; d_gene: .; v_gene: TRBV5-6; CDR3nt: TGTGCCAGCAGCCTTGGACCGTCTGGAAACACCATATATTTT; CDR3aa: CASSLGPSGNTIYF
j_gene: TRBJ2-3; abundance: few; d_gene: TRBD1; v_gene: TRBV5-1; CDR3nt: TGTGCCAGCAGCTGGGGACAGGGGGCGCTGGCAGATACGCAGTATTTT; CDR3aa: CASSWGQGALADTQYF
j_gene: TRBJ1-5; abundance: .; d_gene: .; v_gene: TRBV15; CDR3nt: TGTGCCACCAGCTTGGGAAATCAGCCCCAGCATTTT; CDR3aa: CATSLGNQPQHF